This record concerns one TCR beta chain sequence. The antigen remains unidentified. Germline assignment: CDR1 MDHEN and CDR2 SYDVKM. Trimming at V came to 3 bases and at J to 4 bases, leaving 11 bases not matched to a gene. The CDR3 consists of 18 residues. In the PCR, 60 Vbeta and 13 Jbeta primers were used. In the original processing: A later analysis counted about 80 million unique TCR beta chains, around 12 million shared. Generated by immunoSEQ multiplex PCR, the TCRdb table keeps only in-frame clones and is missing some. The DNA gave D and trimming, while V, J and clone size come from that table. The sample yields about 150,000 clones, under 80% seen once. The data belong to a study of cytomegalovirus exposure and HLA in healthy donors. Study-wide findings and caveats: It was only CMV serostatus that was available as immune exposure information. Trimming of TCR beta V- and J-genes showed a link, identified in a later analysis, to a missense DCLRE1C variant. It was 150 or so TCR beta chains that were listed as cytomegalovirus-associated.

The sequence came from a man aged 18 to 29 in good health and CMV-seropositive. Sequences were obtained from PBMCs. The J gene is TRBJ2-1, the V gene TRBV28; TRBD2 matches 11 bases. For the CDR3, the DNA is TGTGCCAGCAGTTTCCCCCCGAGACTAGCGGGAAAGTACAATGAGCAGTTCTTC. The encoded protein is CASSFPPRLAGKYNEQFF.